Here is one T cell receptor beta chain with its context. As handled by the study authors: The assay estimated nucleated cells by amplifying reference gene primers. Sequencing was performed with immunoSEQ multiplex PCR; in TCRdb, only in-frame clones are kept and a portion is missing. That table furnishes V, J and clone size, whereas the DNA furnished D and trimming. The table has under 300,000 clones, roughly 82% seen once; the top ten hold approximately 2.4%. This sample was taken from a study of blood T cell repertoires in COVID-19. Study overall: Researchers got acute and convalescent COVID-19 samples from the United States, Italy and Spain. T cells, B-cell-depleted T cells, or PBMCs supplied cDNA or gDNA.

There are 17 residues in the CDR3. The germline CDR1 and CDR2 sequences are LGHNA and YSLEER. Between the trimmed V and J ends, which lost 0 bases and 0 bases, there was a span of 13 bases. The sample consisted of peripheral blood. The TCR originated in a man in his forties who had recovered from COVID-19. The chain carries TRBV4-3 and TRBJ2-3, with D possibly being TRBD2 (5 bases). The CDR3 bases are TGCGCCAGCAGCCAAGATCGAGGACTTACTAGCACAGATACGCAGTATTTT. Protein: CASSQDRGLTSTDTQYF.